This T cell receptor beta chain was captured by sequencing in a study of cytomegalovirus exposure and HLA in healthy donors. General study findings and limits: There were reportedly fewer N-insertions in an Asian-associated ancestry cluster than the roughly 670-donor mean, in a later analysis.

V was cut by 1 base and J by 5 bases, with 9 bases left in between. The CDR3 is 13 residues long. The germline V gene has CDR1 SGHVS and CDR2 FNYEAQ. Amplification used 60 Vbeta primers and 13 Jbeta primers. Libraries were prepared by immunoSEQ multiplex PCR; TCRdb keeps only in-frame clonotypes and omits some of them. The data hold approximately 150,000 clones, with over 75% observed a single time. A note on this clone: The antigen remains unidentified.

This sequence joins TRBV7-6 and TRBJ2-7; tentative D call: TRBD1 (5 bases). The sequenced sample was PBMCs. This TCR derives from a male donor in good health and CMV-seronegative. The chain's CDR3 is CASSLEGYNEQYF. The CDR3 DNA reads as TGTGCCAGCAGCTTAGAGGGGTACAACGAGCAGTACTTC.